Listed here are 25 T cell receptor beta chains from one sample, sequenced in a study of blood T cell repertoires in COVID-19. The protocol was immunoSEQ multiplex PCR, while the TCRdb copy is restricted to in-frame clones and leaves out a portion. The sample holds about 170,000 clones; around 82% are singletons and the top ten take roughly 14%. Sample: peripheral blood. The source is a man aged 18 to 29 with active or convalescent COVID-19.

This clone has only a few counts. The V and J genes are TRBV27 and TRBJ1-2, with 8 bases aligning to TRBD1. This CDR3 region has 14 residues. After removal of 3 bases from V and 5 bases from J, the junction contained 5 bases not matched to a gene. The germline V gene has CDR1 MNHEY and CDR2 SMNVEV (reference sequence). The CDR3 DNA sequence: TGTGCCAGCAGTTTCGGACAGGGTGATTATGGCTACACCTTC. This sequence encodes CASSFGQGDYGYTF.

The chain carries TRBV27 and TRBJ2-1, with 7 positions matching TRBD2. V lost 5 bases and J lost 2; bases outside the gene matches: 12. The CDR3 totals 17 residues. Germline V gene data show CDR1 as MNHEY and CDR2 as SMNVEV (reference sequence). The CDR3 DNA is TGTGCCAGCAGTCCCAGCGGGATCCTAGGACCCTACAATGAGCAGTTCTTC. Its protein is CASSPSGILGPYNEQFF.

The chain is built from TRBV10-2 and TRBJ1-3; D might be TRBD1 (5 bases). Germline CDR1 reads WSHSY; CDR2 reads SAAADI. The CDR3 has 15 residues. V lost 9 bases, J lost 0 bases, and 15 bases lay in between. The CDR3 bases are TGCGCCAGGGCGGGGCAGGGCCCCTCTGGAAACACCATATATTTT. Amino acids: CARAGQGPSGNTIYF.

V gene TRBV7-2 combines with J gene TRBJ2-7; TRBD2 agrees at 13 bases. The CDR3 runs to 14 residues. Germline-derived CDR1 and CDR2 are SGHTA and FQGNSA. V was pared by 6 bases and J by 4 bases, with 3 bases of the junction left unmatched. CDR3 bases: TGTGCCAGCAGAACTAGCGGGGGGGCTTACGAGCAGTACTTC. Its protein is CASRTSGGAYEQYF. The whole variable domain, remainder taken from reference TRBV7-2 and TRBJ2-7, is GAGVSQSPSNKVTEKGKDVELRCDPISGHTALYWYRQSLGQGLEFLIYFQGNSAPDKSGLPSDRFSAERTGGSVSTLTIQRTQQEDSAVYLCASRTSGGAYEQYFGPGTRLTVT.

This chain connects TRBV24-1 to TRBJ1-5, with TRBD1 matching 7 bases. CDR3 length: 15 residues. V trimming: 3 bases; J trimming: 3 bases; junction bases outside the gene matches: 4. Germline loops: CDR1 KGHDR, CDR2 SFDVKD. The DNA of the CDR3 is TGTGCCACCAGTGATCCGGGACAGCACAATCAGCCCCAGCATTTT. It encodes CATSDPGQHNQPQHF.

V gene TRBV6-1 combines with J gene TRBJ2-7; TRBD2 is a possible D gene (7 bases). The CDR3 is 15 residues long. V lost 3 bases and J 6 bases, leaving 18 bases between the germline ends. In germline, CDR1 is MNHNS, CDR2 SASEGT. The CDR3 loop is CASSDPGGAPGEQYF. The CDR3 bases are TGTGCCAGCAGTGACCCTGGGGGGGCACCAGGCGAGCAGTACTTC.

CDR3 coding DNA: TGTGCCAGCAGCTCCTCGCGGGTGAACACCGGGGAGCTGTTTTTT. Amino acids: CASSSSRVNTGELFF. The genes are TRBV7-2 and TRBJ2-2; D possibly corresponds to TRBD2 (5 bases). V was trimmed by 4 bases and J by 1 base, leaving 10 bases between them. Germline V gene sequence: CDR1 SGHTA, CDR2 FQGNSA. The CDR3 sequence is 15 residues long.

This clone appeared a single time. This chain uses TRBV6-2 or TRBV6-3 with TRBJ2-7; 7 nucleotides align to TRBD2. Germline V gene lookup returns CDR1 MNHEY and CDR2 SVGEGT. The CDR3 is made up of 15 amino acids. Trimming removed 5 bases from V and 0 bases from J; junction bases left unmatched: 7. This CDR3 reads CASSLDGGFSYEQYF. As DNA, the CDR3 is TGTGCCAGCAGTCTCGACGGGGGGTTCTCCTACGAGCAGTACTTC.

This clone was observed a handful of times. The chain recombines TRBV18 with TRBJ2-5; TRBD2 might be the D (6 bases). The CDR3 loop spans 14 amino acids. CDR1 is KGHSH and CDR2 is LQKENI in the germline V gene. V lost 3 bases and J lost 7, with 15 bases in between. CDR3 coding DNA: TGTGCCAGCTCACCGAGGGACTCGCATCGGACCCAGTACTTC. Protein product: CASSPRDSHRTQYF.

A few counts support this clone. The gene calls are TRBV19 and TRBJ2-2; D may be TRBD1 (6 bases). Trimming shortened V by 7 bases and J by 0 bases, and 9 bases separated the two germline ends. This CDR3 has 14 residues. Germline lookup yields CDR1 LNHDA and CDR2 SQIVND (reference sequence). The CDR3 DNA reads TGTGCCAGTATTGGACAGTCGAACACCGGGGAGCTGTTTTTT. Protein product: CASIGQSNTGELFF.

The rearrangement links TRBV7-2 to TRBJ2-3, with 9 bases lining up with TRBD2. The junction had 5 bases not matched to a gene; V was cut back by 0 bases and J by 10 bases. Germline V CDR1 and CDR2: SGHTA, FQGNSA. This CDR3 has 14 amino acids. CDR3 in DNA: TGTGCCAGCAGCTTAGCTTTAGCGGGAGCTTCGCAGTATTTT. Encoded protein: CASSLALAGASQYF.

The V call is TRBV6-4, the J call TRBJ2-7; 12 nucleotides align to TRBD1. The J segment lost 5 bases and the V segment lost 4 bases, leaving 3 bases of the junction unmatched. CDR1 and CDR2 from the germline V gene are MRHNA and SNTAGT. The CDR3 totals 14 residues. Written as DNA, the CDR3 is TGTGCCAGCAGTGCGGGGACAGGGGGCGACGAGCAGTACTTC. Translated, it gives CASSAGTGGDEQYF.

The rearrangement uses TRBV5-1 and TRBJ2-2; perhaps TRBD2 as D (5 bases). Germline CDR1 is SGHRS and CDR2 is YFSETQ. Trimming removed 0 bases from V and 3 bases from J, with 6 bases in between. This CDR3 has 14 amino acids. The CDR3 sequence is CASSLGLHTGELFF. The CDR3 region has the DNA TGCGCCAGCAGCTTGGGACTACACACCGGGGAGCTGTTTTTT.

The chain uses TRBV1 and TRBJ2-1; TRBD2, the D gene given by the table, was not confirmed from the DNA. TRBV1 is deemed a pseudogene. The length of the CDR3 is 18 residues. CDR3 in amino acids: CTSSQDGLAGEYSNEQFF. The DNA for the CDR3 is TGCACCAGCAGCCAAGATGGGCTAGCGGGAGAGTATAGCAATGAGCAGTTCTTC.

A word on this clone: The identical CDR3 is also encoded by other nucleotide sequences in the sample. The J gene is TRBJ2-7, the V gene TRBV19, with 10 bases identical to TRBD1. V shed 5 bases and J 4 bases; nucleotides not matched to a gene: 5. The CDR3 spans 14 residues. Germline lookup yields CDR1 LNHDA and CDR2 SQIVND (reference sequence). CDR3 nucleotide sequence: TGTGCCAGTAGTTCCCGACAGGGGGCGTACGAGCAGTACTTC. Translated: CASSSRQGAYEQYF.

V is TRBV7-2 and J is TRBJ2-1; TRBD2 matches at 7 bases. The CDR3 has 16 amino acids. Germline V CDR1 and CDR2: SGHTA, FQGNSA. Trimming removed 2 bases from V and 3 bases from J; junction bases left unmatched: 7. The DNA for the CDR3 is TGTGCCAGCAGCTTAAGCGGGGTAAAGATCTACAATGAGCAGTTCTTC. Encoded protein: CASSLSGVKIYNEQFF.

The chain links TRBV18 to TRBJ1-1; D not resolved. The CDR3 length is 15 residues. Trimming pared 2 bases from V and 1 base from J, leaving 11 bases between. From germline, CDR1 is KGHSH and CDR2 LQKENI. In DNA form, the CDR3 reads TGTGCCAGCTCACCAACGGGTCAGCAGAACACTGAAGCTTTCTTT. Protein: CASSPTGQQNTEAFF. Based on the CDR3 plus reference TRBV18 and TRBJ1-1, the full variable domain is NAGVMQNPRHLVRRRGQEARLRCSPMKGHSHVYWYRQLPEEGLKFMVYLQKENIIDESGMPKERFSAEFPKEGPSILRIQQVVRGDSAAYFCASSPTGQQNTEAFFGQGTRLTVV.

V is TRBV6-4 and J is TRBJ1-2; TRBD1 is a possible D gene (6 bases). Between the trimmed V and J ends, which lost 5 bases and 2 bases, there was a span of 9 bases. Germline V gene lookup returns CDR1 MRHNA and CDR2 SNTAGT. The length of the CDR3 is 13 residues. The CDR3 DNA reads TGTGCCAGCAGTACCGACAGGAACTATGGCTACACCTTC. Protein product: CASSTDRNYGYTF.

The J gene is TRBJ2-1, the V gene TRBV11-2; possibly TRBD2 for D (5 bases). The CDR3 is 13 amino acids. The V end lost 5 bases, the J end lost 4 bases, and 9 bases lay between the germline ends. CDR1 and CDR2 from the germline V gene are SGHAT and FQNNGV. The CDR3 region has the DNA TGTGCCAGCAGCCCAGGACTTTACAATGAGCAGTTCTTC. As protein: CASSPGLYNEQFF.

This clone showed up just once. V usage is TRBV15 and J usage is TRBJ2-7; 9 bases map to TRBD2. In germline, CDR1 is LNHNV, CDR2 YYDKDF (reference sequence). CDR3 length equals 15 residues. The ends lost 1 base at V and 6 bases at J; junction bases unmatched: 7. DNA of the CDR3: TGTGCCACCAGCAGAGGAGGCGGGGGGGAAGGCGAGCAGTACTTC. It is translated as CATSRGGGGEGEQYF.

The CDR3 sequence: CASSIKGTGAYEQYF. Written as DNA, the CDR3 is TGTGCCAGTAGTATAAAGGGGACAGGGGCCTACGAGCAGTACTTC. V usage is TRBV19 and J usage is TRBJ2-7; TRBD1 aligns across 10 bases. V lost 2 bases to trimming and J lost 2 bases; unmatched junction nucleotides: 3. The V gene's germline CDR1 is LNHDA and CDR2 SQIVND (reference sequence). This CDR3 is 15 amino acids long.

V and J are TRBV11-1 and TRBJ1-3, with 8 bases that match TRBD1. The length of the CDR3 is 15 residues. V lost 5 bases and J lost 0; bases outside the gene matches: 3. CDR1 SGHAT and CDR2 FQDESV come from the germline V gene (reference sequence). The CDR3 sequence is CASSRTGISGNTIYF. The CDR3 DNA reads TGTGCCAGCAGCCGGACAGGGATCTCTGGAAACACCATATATTTT.

J is TRBJ2-1 and V is TRBV20-1; no reliable D call. CDR3 size: 14 residues. Germline V gene sequence: CDR1 DFQATT, CDR2 SNEGSKA (reference sequence). V lost 3 bases, J lost 0 bases, and 9 bases lay in between. Here the CDR3 DNA reads TGCAGTGCTAGTGGCCTCAGCTCCTACAATGAGCAGTTCTTC. Its protein is CSASGLSSYNEQFF.

This clone appeared once. The chain employs TRBV6-5 and TRBJ1-4; D is undetermined. Between the trimmed V and J ends, which lost 5 bases and 5 bases, there was a span of 9 bases. Germline CDR1 and CDR2: MNHEY and SVGAGI. The CDR3 is made up of 13 amino acids. In nucleotides, the CDR3 is TGTGCCAGCAGTAGGACGGGGAATGAAAAACTGTTTTTT. It translates to CASSRTGNEKLFF.

DNA for the CDR3: TGTGCCAGCAAGGAGCGGGGGTACAATGAGCAGTTCTTC. This gives the protein CASKERGYNEQFF. This chain uses TRBV28 with TRBJ2-1; 8 bases line up with TRBD2. J gave up 4 bases and V 7 bases, and 3 bases lay outside the gene matches. The CDR3 contains 13 residues. CDR1 and CDR2 from the germline V gene are MDHEN and SYDVKM.